This T cell receptor (beta chain) originates from a study of Ad26.COV2.S vaccination and SARS-CoV-2 variants. The study's findings and limits: The study found similar non-spike TCR breadth in vaccine and placebo recipients. Reported findings describe substantial breadth in spike-specific CD8+ and CD4+ T cell responses following vaccination.

Generated by immunoSEQ multiplex PCR, the TCRdb table keeps only in-frame clones and is missing some. Among about half a million clones listed, nearly 90% were seen once. Note on this clone: Antigen unknown.

Regarding treatment: some 20 received Ad26.COV2.S at low or high dose, single or two shots; roughly 5 received placebo; per-sample allocation not given. Vaccine and placebo recipients were sampled on day 63 after the first injection. After removal of 1 base from V and 9 bases from J, the junction contained 4 bases not matched to a gene. The CDR3 contains 12 residues. Germline V gene lookup returns CDR1 SQVTM and CDR2 ANQGSEA. The input for sequencing was peripheral blood, taken in a trial of Ad26.COV2.S vaccine versus placebo. This rearrangement joins TRBV29-1 to TRBJ2-7; 9 positions agree with TRBD1. This TCR was recovered from a person between 18 and 60 years old who received the Ad26.COV2.S COVID-19 vaccine or a placebo. The CDR3 is CSVEGPTGGQYF. CDR3 in DNA: TGCAGCGTTGAAGGCCCGACAGGGGGGCAGTACTTC.